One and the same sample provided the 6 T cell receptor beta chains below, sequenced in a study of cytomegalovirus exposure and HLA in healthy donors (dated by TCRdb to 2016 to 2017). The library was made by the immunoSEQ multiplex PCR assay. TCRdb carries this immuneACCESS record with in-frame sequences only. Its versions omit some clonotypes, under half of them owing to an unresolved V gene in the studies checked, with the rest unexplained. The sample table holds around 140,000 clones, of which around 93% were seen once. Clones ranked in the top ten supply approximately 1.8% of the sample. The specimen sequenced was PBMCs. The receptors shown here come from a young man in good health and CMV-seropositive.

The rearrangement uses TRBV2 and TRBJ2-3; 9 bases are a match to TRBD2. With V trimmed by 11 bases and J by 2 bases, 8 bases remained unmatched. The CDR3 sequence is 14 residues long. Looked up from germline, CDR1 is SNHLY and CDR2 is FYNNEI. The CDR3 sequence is CAETSGLVTDTQYF. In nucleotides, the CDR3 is TGTGCCGAAACTAGCGGGCTAGTCACAGATACGCAGTATTTT.

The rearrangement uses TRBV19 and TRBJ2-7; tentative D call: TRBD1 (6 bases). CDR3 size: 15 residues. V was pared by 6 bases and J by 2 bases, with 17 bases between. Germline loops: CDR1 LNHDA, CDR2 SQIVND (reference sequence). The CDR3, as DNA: TGTGCCAGTAGCCGTTTTGGACAGTCCCCCTACGAGCAGTACTTC. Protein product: CASSRFGQSPYEQYF.

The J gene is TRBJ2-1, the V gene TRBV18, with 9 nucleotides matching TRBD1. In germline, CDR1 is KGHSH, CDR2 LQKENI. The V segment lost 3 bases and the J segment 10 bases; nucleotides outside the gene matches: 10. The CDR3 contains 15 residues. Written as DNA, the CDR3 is TGTGCCAGCTCACCCAGAACTACAGGGGGCCAGGAGCAGTTCTTC. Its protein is CASSPRTTGGQEQFF. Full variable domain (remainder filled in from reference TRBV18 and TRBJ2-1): NAGVMQNPRHLVRRRGQEARLRCSPMKGHSHVYWYRQLPEEGLKFMVYLQKENIIDESGMPKERFSAEFPKEGPSILRIQQVVRGDSAAYFCASSPRTTGGQEQFFGPGTRLTVL.

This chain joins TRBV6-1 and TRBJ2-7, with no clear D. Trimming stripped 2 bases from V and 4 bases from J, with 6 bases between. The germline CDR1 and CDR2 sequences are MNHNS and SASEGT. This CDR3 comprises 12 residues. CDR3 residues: CASSENIYEQYF. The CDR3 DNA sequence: TGTGCCAGCAGTGAAAACATATACGAGCAGTACTTC.

CDR3 residues: CASSIISGTDTQYF. The CDR3 bases are TGTGCCAGTAGTATCATTAGCGGCACAGATACGCAGTATTTT. The chain has TRBV19 and TRBJ2-3, with D possibly being TRBD2 (5 bases). V lost 3 bases and J 1 base, leaving 8 bases between the germline ends. Germline V lookup: CDR1 LNHDA, CDR2 SQIVND (reference sequence). The CDR3 length is 14 residues.

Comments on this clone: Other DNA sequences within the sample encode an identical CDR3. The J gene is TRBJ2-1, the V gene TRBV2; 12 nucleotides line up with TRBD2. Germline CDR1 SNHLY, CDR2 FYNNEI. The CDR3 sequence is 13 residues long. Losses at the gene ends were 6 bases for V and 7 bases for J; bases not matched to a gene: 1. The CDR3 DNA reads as TGTGCCAGCAGGACTAGCGGGAGTAATGAGCAGTTCTTC. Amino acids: CASRTSGSNEQFF.